Given below is one TCR beta chain in context. Treatment indicated: some 19 received Ad26.COV2.S at low or high dose, single or two shots; a few received placebo; per-sample allocation not given. Repertoires come from day 63 after the first vaccine or placebo injection. Assay used: immunoSEQ multiplex PCR; TCRdb lists only in-frame clones, some missing. The table shows about 400,000 clones, with more than 75% occurring only once. Between the trimmed V and J ends, which lost 2 bases and 4 bases, there was a span of 14 bases. The CDR3 has 16 amino acids. CDR1 is MNHEY, CDR2 SVGEGT, per germline. This record comes from a study of Ad26.COV2.S vaccination and SARS-CoV-2 variants. Study overall: Ad26.COV2.S, an intramuscular injection, was given once or twice 56 days apart.

The rearrangement uses TRBV6-2 or TRBV6-3 and TRBJ2-2, with D perhaps TRBD1 (6 bases). The specimen was peripheral blood, collected in a trial of Ad26.COV2.S vaccine versus placebo. This TCR derives from a person aged 18-60 years who received the Ad26.COV2.S COVID-19 vaccine or a placebo. The CDR3 DNA reads as TGTGCCAGCAGTTACCAGGGGACCTCGGGCACCGGGGAGCTGTTTTTT. Protein product: CASSYQGTSGTGELFF.